This record looks at one T cell receptor beta chain sequence and its context. The CDR3 covers 15 residues. CDR1 and CDR2 from the germline V gene are MNHEY and SVGAGI. V was pared by 8 bases and J by 0 bases, with 17 bases between. This entry belongs to a study of cytomegalovirus exposure and HLA in healthy donors. Some clones are missing from TCRdb's copy, which holds only in-frame ones; the method was immunoSEQ multiplex PCR. The sample shows approximately 97,000 clones, approximately 93% of them seen only once. Sequencing used PBMCs. This TCR was sampled from a woman in her thirties in good health and CMV-seropositive. The V gene is TRBV6-5, the J gene TRBJ2-7; a possible D gene is TRBD1 (5 bases). The CDR3 sequence: CASPDDRSISYEQYF. CDR3 sequence (DNA): TGTGCCAGCCCGGACGACAGATCGATCTCCTACGAGCAGTACTTC.